This T cell receptor (beta chain) was identified during a study of blood T cell repertoires in COVID-19. About the research overall: The cDNA or gDNA used as material had been derived from T cells, B-cell-depleted T cells, or PBMCs.

This CDR3 has 13 residues. V lost 5 bases to trimming and J lost 5 bases, with 12 bases between them. Germline V CDR1 and CDR2: SGHVS, FQNEAQ. Only in-frame clones appear in the TCRdb table, and some are missing; sequencing was by immunoSEQ multiplex PCR. Among 250,000 or so clones listed, around 84% were seen once. The sample comprised peripheral blood. The genes are TRBV7-8 and TRBJ1-1; no reliable D call. The TCR was taken from a woman aged 55-69 years with COVID-19, enrolled during active disease. CDR3 DNA sequence: TGTGCCAGCAGCCTAAGACGGGGAACTGAAGCTTTCTTT. Protein product: CASSLRRGTEAFF.